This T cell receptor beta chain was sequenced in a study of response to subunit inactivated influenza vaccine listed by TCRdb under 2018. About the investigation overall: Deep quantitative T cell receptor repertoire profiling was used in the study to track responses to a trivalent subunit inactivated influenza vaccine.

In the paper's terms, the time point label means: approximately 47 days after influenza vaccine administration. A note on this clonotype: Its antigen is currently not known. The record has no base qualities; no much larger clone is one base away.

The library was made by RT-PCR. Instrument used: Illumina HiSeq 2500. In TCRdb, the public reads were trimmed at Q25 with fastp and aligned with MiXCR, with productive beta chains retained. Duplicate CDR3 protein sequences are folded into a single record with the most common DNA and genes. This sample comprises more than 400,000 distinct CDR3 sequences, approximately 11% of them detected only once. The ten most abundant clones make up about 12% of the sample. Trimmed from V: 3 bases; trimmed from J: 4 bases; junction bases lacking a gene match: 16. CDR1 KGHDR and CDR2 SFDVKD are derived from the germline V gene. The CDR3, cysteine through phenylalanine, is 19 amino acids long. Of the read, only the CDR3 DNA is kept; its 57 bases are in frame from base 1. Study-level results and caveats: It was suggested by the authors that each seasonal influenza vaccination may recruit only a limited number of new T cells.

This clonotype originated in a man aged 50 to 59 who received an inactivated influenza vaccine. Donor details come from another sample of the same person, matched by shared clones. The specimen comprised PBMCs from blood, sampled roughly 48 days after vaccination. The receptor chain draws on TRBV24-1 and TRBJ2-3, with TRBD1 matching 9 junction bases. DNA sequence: TGTGCCACCAGTGATCCCCTCACACGGGACAGGGCGCTTTCAGATACGCAGTATTTT. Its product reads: CATSDPLTRDRALSDTQYF.